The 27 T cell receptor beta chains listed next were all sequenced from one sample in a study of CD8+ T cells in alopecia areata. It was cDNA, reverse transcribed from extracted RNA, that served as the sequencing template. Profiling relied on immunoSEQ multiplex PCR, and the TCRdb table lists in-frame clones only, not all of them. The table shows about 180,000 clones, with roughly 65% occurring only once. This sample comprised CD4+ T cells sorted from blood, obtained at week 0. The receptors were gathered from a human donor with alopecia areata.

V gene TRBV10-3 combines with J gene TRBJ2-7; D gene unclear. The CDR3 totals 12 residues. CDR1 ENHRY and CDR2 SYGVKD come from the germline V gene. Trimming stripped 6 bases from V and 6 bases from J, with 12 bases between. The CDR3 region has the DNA TGTGCCATCAGGCAGGAGTCCGGCGAGCAGTACTTC. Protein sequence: CAIRQESGEQYF.

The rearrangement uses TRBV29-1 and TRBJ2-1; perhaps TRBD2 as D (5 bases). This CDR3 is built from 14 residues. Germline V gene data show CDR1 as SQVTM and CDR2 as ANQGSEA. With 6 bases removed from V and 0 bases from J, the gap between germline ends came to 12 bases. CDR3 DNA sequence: TGCAGCGTCGATCGGGGAAGCTCCTACAATGAGCAGTTCTTC. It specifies CSVDRGSSYNEQFF.

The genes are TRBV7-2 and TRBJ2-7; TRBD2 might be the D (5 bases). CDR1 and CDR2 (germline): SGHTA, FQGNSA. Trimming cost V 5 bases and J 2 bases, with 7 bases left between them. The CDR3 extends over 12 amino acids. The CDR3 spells CASSPGTYEQYF. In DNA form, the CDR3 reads TGTGCCAGCAGCCCCGGGACCTACGAGCAGTACTTC. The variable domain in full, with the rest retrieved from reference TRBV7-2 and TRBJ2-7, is GAGVSQSPSNKVTEKGKDVELRCDPISGHTALYWYRQSLGQGLEFLIYFQGNSAPDKSGLPSDRFSAERTGGSVSTLTIQRTQQEDSAVYLCASSPGTYEQYFGPGTRLTVT.

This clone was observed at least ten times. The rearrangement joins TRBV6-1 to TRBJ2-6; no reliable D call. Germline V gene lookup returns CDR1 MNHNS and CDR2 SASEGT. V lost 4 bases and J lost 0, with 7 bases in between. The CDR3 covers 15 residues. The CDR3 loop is CASSAQLSGANVLTF. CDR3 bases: TGTGCCAGCAGTGCCCAGCTCTCTGGGGCCAACGTCCTGACTTTC.

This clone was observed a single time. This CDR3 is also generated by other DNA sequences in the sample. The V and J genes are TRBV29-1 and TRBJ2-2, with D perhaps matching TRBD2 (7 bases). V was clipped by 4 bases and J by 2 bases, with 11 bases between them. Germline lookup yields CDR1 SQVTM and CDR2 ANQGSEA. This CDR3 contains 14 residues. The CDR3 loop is CSVGGGLNTGELFF. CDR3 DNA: TGCAGCGTTGGCGGGGGCTTAAACACCGGGGAGCTGTTTTTT.

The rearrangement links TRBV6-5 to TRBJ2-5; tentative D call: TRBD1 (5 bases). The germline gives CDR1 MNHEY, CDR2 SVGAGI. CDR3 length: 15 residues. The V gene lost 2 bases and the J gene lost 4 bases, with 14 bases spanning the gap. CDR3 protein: CASSYGAGLGETQYF. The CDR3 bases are TGTGCCAGCAGTTACGGGGCAGGGCTTGGAGAGACCCAGTACTTC.

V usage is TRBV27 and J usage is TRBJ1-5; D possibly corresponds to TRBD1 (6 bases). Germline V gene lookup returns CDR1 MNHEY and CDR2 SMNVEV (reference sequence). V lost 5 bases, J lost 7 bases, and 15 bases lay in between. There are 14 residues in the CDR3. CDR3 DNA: TGTGCCAGCAGTCTAAACAGGGACCGGCAGCCCCAGCATTTT. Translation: CASSLNRDRQPQHF.

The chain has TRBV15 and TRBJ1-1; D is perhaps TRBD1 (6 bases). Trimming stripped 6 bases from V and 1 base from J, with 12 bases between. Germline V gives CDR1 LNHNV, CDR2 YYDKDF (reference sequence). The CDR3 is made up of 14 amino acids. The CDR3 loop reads CATRGLGQNTEAFF. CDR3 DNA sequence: TGTGCCACCAGGGGATTGGGACAGAACACTGAAGCTTTCTTT.

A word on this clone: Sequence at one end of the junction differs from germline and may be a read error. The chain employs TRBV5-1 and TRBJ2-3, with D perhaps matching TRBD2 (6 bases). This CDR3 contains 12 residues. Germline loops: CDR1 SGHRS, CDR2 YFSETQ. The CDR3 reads CASSPSRDSLSF. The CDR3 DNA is TGCGCCAGCAGCCCATCCCGGGACTCCCTCAGTTTT.

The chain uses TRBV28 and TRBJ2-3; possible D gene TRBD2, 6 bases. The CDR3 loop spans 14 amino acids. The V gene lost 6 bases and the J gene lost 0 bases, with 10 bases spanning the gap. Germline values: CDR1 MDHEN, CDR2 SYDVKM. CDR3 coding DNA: TGTGCCAGCAGGGAAGGACTAAGCACAGATACGCAGTATTTT. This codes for CASREGLSTDTQYF.

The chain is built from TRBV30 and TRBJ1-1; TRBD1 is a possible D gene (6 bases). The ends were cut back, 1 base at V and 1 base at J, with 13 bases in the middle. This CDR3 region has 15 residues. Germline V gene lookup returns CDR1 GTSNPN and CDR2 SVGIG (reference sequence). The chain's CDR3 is CAWSDTGFRNTEAFF. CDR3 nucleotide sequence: TGTGCCTGGAGTGACACAGGGTTTCGGAACACTGAAGCTTTCTTT.

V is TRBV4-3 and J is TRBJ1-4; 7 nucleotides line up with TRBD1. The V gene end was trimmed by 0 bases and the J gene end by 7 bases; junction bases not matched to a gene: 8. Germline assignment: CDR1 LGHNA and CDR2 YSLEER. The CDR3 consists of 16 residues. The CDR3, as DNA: TGCGCCAGCAGCCAAGAGAGGAGGGGGCTCGGTGAAAAACTGTTTTTT. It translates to CASSQERRGLGEKLFF.

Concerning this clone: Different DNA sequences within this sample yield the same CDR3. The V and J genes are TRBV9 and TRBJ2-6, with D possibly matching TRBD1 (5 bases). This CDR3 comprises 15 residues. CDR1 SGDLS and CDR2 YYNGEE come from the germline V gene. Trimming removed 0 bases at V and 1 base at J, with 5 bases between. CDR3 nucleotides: TGTGCCAGCAGCGTAGCAGGGTCTGGGGCCAACGTCCTGACTTTC. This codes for CASSVAGSGANVLTF. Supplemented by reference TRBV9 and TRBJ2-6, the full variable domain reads DSGVTQTPKHLITATGQRVTLRCSPRSGDLSVYWYQQSLDQGLQFLIQYYNGEERAKGNILERFSAQQFPDLHSELNLSSLELGDSALYFCASSVAGSGANVLTFGAGSRLTVL.

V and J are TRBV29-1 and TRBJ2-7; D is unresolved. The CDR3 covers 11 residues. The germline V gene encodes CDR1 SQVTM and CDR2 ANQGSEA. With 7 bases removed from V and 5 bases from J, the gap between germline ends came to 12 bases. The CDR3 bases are TGCAGCGCTGAGTTGCGCGACGAGCAGTACTTC. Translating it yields CSAELRDEQYF.

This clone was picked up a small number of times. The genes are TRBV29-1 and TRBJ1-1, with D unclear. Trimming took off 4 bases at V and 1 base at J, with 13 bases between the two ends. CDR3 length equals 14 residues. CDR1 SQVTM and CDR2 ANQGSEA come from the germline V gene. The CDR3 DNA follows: TGCAGCGTTGGTGGAAATGTGTGGAACACTGAAGCTTTCTTT. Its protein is CSVGGNVWNTEAFF.

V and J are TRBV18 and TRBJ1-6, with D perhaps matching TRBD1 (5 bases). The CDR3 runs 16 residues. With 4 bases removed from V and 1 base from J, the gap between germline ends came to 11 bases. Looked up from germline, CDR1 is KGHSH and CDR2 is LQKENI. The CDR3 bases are TGTGCCAGCTCACTTCAGGGTGGTTCCTATAATTCACCCCTCCACTTT. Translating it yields CASSLQGGSYNSPLHF.

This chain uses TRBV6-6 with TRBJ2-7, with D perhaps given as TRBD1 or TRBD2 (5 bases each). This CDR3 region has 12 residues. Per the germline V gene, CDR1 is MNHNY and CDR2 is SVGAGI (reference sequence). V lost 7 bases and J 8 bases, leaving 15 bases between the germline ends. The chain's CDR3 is CASTGLSDKQYF. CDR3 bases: TGTGCCAGCACGGGGCTTAGCGACAAGCAGTACTTC.

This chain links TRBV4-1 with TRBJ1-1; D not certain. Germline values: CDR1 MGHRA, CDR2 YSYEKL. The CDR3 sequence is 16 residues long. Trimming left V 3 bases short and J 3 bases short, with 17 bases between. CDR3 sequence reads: CASSQRSPVGHTEAFF. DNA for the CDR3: TGCGCCAGCAGCCAGCGAAGCCCCGTCGGTCACACTGAAGCTTTCTTT.

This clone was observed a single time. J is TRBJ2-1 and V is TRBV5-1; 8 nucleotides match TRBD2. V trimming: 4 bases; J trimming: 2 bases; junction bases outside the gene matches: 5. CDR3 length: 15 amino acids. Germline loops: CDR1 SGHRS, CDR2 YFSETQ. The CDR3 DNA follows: TGCGCCAGCAGCCTCGGACTAGCCGCCTACAATGAGCAGTTCTTC. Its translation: CASSLGLAAYNEQFF.

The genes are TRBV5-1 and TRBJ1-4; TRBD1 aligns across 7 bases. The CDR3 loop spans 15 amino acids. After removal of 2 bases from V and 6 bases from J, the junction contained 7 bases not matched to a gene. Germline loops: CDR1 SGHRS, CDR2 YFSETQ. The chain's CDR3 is CASSFRQGRDEKLFF. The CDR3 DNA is TGCGCCAGCAGCTTCCGACAGGGTAGAGATGAAAAACTGTTTTTT.

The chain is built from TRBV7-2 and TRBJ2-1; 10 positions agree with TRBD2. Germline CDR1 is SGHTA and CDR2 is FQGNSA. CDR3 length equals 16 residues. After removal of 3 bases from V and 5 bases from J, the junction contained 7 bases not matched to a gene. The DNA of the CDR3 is TGTGCCAGCAGCTTCCCAACTAGCGGGACGAACAATGAGCAGTTCTTC. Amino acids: CASSFPTSGTNNEQFF.

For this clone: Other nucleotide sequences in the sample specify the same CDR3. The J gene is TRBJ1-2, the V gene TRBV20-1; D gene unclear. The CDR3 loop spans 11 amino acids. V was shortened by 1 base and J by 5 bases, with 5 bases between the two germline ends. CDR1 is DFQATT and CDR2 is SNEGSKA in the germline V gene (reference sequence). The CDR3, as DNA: TGCAGTGCTAGAGGAACTTATGGCTACACCTTC. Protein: CSARGTYGYTF.

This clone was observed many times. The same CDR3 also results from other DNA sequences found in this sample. CDR3 nucleotides: TGTGCCTGGAGTGTGAACTACGAGCAGTACTTC. Amino acids: CAWSVNYEQYF. This chain links TRBV30 with TRBJ2-7; D not resolved. The V gene lost 0 bases and the J gene lost 3 bases, with 3 bases spanning the gap. Germline lookup yields CDR1 GTSNPN and CDR2 SVGIG (reference sequence). The CDR3 contains 11 residues. Full variable domain (remainder filled in from reference TRBV30 and TRBJ2-7): SQTIHQWPATLVQPVGSPLSLECTVEGTSNPNLYWYRQAAGRGLQLLFYSVGIGQISSEVPQNLSASRPQDRQFILSSKKLLLSDSGFYLCAWSVNYEQYFGPGTRLTVT.

The CDR3 coding sequence is TGTGCCAGCAGCGTAGGGGCTAGCGGGGGCACAGATACGCAGTATTTT. Translation: CASSVGASGGTDTQYF. The V and J genes are TRBV9 and TRBJ2-3; TRBD2 matches at 9 bases. This CDR3 has 16 amino acids. Looked up from germline, CDR1 is SGDLS and CDR2 is YYNGEE. The trim removed 0 bases at V and 1 base at J, leaving 3 bases unmatched.

The CDR3 DNA reads as TGTGCCTGGAGTGTACACCCGGGGGATACGCAGTATTTT. Its protein is CAWSVHPGDTQYF. V gene TRBV30 combines with J gene TRBJ2-3; D might be TRBD2 (5 bases). Trimming cost V 0 bases and J 6 bases, with 10 bases left between them. Per the germline V gene, CDR1 is GTSNPN and CDR2 is SVGIG (reference sequence). This CDR3 comprises 13 residues.

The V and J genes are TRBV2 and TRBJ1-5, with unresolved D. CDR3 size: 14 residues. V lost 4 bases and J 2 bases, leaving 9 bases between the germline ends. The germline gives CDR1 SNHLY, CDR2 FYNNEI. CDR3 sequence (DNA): TGTGCCAGCAGTGTCGATGGAGGCAATCAGCCCCAGCATTTT. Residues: CASSVDGGNQPQHF.

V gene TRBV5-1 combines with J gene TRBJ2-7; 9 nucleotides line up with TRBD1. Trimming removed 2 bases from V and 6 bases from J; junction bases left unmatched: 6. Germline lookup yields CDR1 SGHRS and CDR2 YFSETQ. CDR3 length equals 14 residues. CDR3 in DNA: TGCGCCAGCAGCTTACCCGGGACAGGGAGCGAGCAGTACTTC. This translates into CASSLPGTGSEQYF.